This T cell receptor (beta chain) was recovered during a study of monozygotic twins with inflammatory bowel disease (dated by TCRdb to between 2019 and 2020). Turning to the overall study: The full study comprised approximately 28 monozygotic twin pairs: nine German pairs (four IBD-concordant, five IBD-discordant) and 19 IBD-discordant Danish pairs. Each individual had, on average, about 151 000 unique TCRalpha sequences and 181 000 unique TCRbeta sequences available for analysis. Within discordant pairs, disease-associated traits were sought mainly by comparing IBD patients with their genetically identical healthy co-twins.

Library generation was performed with 5' RACE. Each TCR library was prepared from 3,500 to 4,500 ng of total RNA. For each sample, cDNA synthesis was carried out in eight separate reactions using SMARTScribe reverse transcriptase. During cDNA synthesis, unique molecular identifiers containing a 6-nucleotide sample barcode were introduced by template switching. Two nested PCRs of around 15 and 10 cycles amplified the TCRalpha and TCRbeta cDNA, and bead purification followed each PCR. Before amplification, cDNA was treated with uracil DNA-glycosylase and purified using the QIAquick PCR purification kit. The second PCR was the step at which Illumina TruSeq-compatible adapters and sample-specific barcodes were added. Library quality and concentration were assessed using TapeStation and Qubit, and about 4.7 ng of each library was pooled. The pooled libraries were sequenced with 2 x 100 bp reads and custom sequencing primers on an Illumina HiSeq2500 single-index Rapid Run. In the paper's pipeline: PCR and sequencing errors were corrected by UMI-based consensus assembly using MiGEC version 1.2.6. V(D)J alignment, clonotype assembly and CDR3 extraction were performed with MiXCR version 2.1.1. Normalisation of gene usage, clonotype sharing and MAIT/NKT TCR abundance was achieved by analysing the top 1000, 10 000 and 20 000 clonotypes per sample. After downsampling to 27 000 UMIs, diversity was calculated as the inverse Simpson index using the vegan R package. Paired Mann-Whitney U tests were applied to discordant twin pairs, with Benjamini-Hochberg correction for multiple testing. TCRdb reanalyzed the reads, keeping one entry per CDR3 protein sequence and omitting DNA. The V and J calls come from TCRdb's annotation, not from the publication. This sample's table has entries for about 380,000 distinct CDR3 sequences. Jointly, the top ten make up 2.6% of the sample.

According to the germline V gene (reference sequence), CDR1 reads LNHDA and CDR2 reads SQIVND. The CDR3 spans 15 residues, from the cysteine through the phenylalanine. No DNA was logged. From each donor, an approximately 2.3 ml peripheral blood sample was collected into PAXgene tubes and kept at -80 degrees C. Without T cell sorting, total RNA was isolated from whole blood using the PAXgene blood miRNA kit on an automated QIAcube. Deep TCRalpha and TCRbeta repertoire profiling with unique molecular barcoding was performed on peripheral blood of monozygotic twin pairs concordant or discordant for inflammatory bowel disease. Smoking habits were recorded for all twin pairs, and each individual was classified as a current, former or never smoker. A remark on this clonotype: Which antigen it targets is not known.

Overall study outcomes, separate from this receptor: Repertoire similarity did not differ between concordant and discordant twins, possibly due to limited statistical power. No single strong signal or clonotype linked to IBD turned up in the results, so the idea that one exists was not supported. The analysis was unable to tell different T cell subtypes apart. Because patients were on differing immunosuppressive treatments, the repertoires may have picked up extra background noise and inter-individual variability. IBD patients shared fewer clonotypes with other individuals than healthy twins did, most markedly in patients showing signs of disease activity. A decrease in TCRbeta repertoire diversity, as measured by inverse Simpson index, was observed in IBD patients compared with their healthy co-twins.

Source material: blood. The clonotype originates from a human donor with ulcerative colitis or Crohn's disease, or a healthy co-twin of an affected twin (not recorded which). The chain uses TRBV19 and TRBJ1-2; TCRdb outputs TRBD1, but without DNA this stays unchecked. CDR3 reads: CASSIGAQGGAGYTF.